Listed below are T cell receptor beta chains from one sample, sequenced in a study of blood T cells in healthy people across ages. From the 5' RACE reads, TCRdb called clonotypes with MiXCR, one entry per CDR3 protein. The table includes over 1,500,000 distinct CDR3 sequences, about 50% detected once. Sequenced input: blood. The origin of the receptors is a woman aged 40 to 50 in good health. CDR3s include the opening cysteine and the closing phenylalanine or tryptophan. D genes are given only for firm matches. Size is stated for part of the rows, as once, few or many counts, or as a class when the clone is expanded.

>16|TRBV5-6|-|few|TRBJ2-1
TGTGCCAGCAGCCTGGGTCCGATCCTCTCCTACAATGAGCAGTTCTTC
CASSLGPILSYNEQFF
>19|TRBV12-3/TRBV12-4|TRBD2|-|TRBJ2-4
TGTGCCAGCAGTTTAGCGGGACTAGCGGGGGGGCTAGCCAAAAACATTCAGTACTTC
CASSLAGLAGGLAKNIQYF
>16|TRBV12-3/TRBV12-4|TRBD2|-|TRBJ2-3
TGTGCCAGCCGTATCACTAGCGGGGCTAGCACAGATACGCAGTATTTT
CASRITSGASTDTQYF
>17|TRBV7-8|TRBD1|few|TRBJ2-1
TGTGCCAGCAGCTTGGCGACAGGGGCGAGCTCCTACAATGAGCAGTTCTTC
CASSLATGASSYNEQFF
>17|TRBV27|-|-|TRBJ2-5
TGTGCCAGCAGTTTATACAGGGTAGGATTTGACCAAGAGACCCAGTACTTC
CASSLYRVGFDQETQYF
>15|TRBV7-9|-|few|TRBJ2-3
TGTGCCAGCAGCTTAGGGCGGACCCACACAGATACGCAGTATTTT
CASSLGRTHTDTQYF
>14|TRBV27|TRBD1|-|TRBJ2-5
TGTGCCAGCATCGAGACAGGGGTGGGAGAGACCCAGTACTTC
CASIETGVGETQYF
>13|TRBV4-3|-|-|TRBJ2-1
TGCGCCAGCAGCCAACCCCTGGGCAATGAGCAGTTCTTC
CASSQPLGNEQFF
>12|TRBV29-1|-|-|TRBJ2-5
TGCAGCGTTTTTGGTCGGAAAGAGACCCAGTACTTC
CSVFGRKETQYF
>19|TRBV7-3|TRBD1|-|TRBJ2-1
TGTGCCAGCAGCTTAAATCCCGCTGTAACAGGGGCAGTTAACAATGAGCAGTTCTTC
CASSLNPAVTGAVNNEQFF
>16|TRBV12-3/TRBV12-4|-|-|TRBJ1-1
TGTGCCAGCAGTGCCGGGACCCCCTACGGAAGGACTGAAGCTTTCTTT
CASSAGTPYGRTEAFF
>14|TRBV12-3/TRBV12-4|-|few|TRBJ2-7
TGTGCCAGCAAGCTGAGGACAGAAAGCGTCGAGCAGTACTTC
CASKLRTESVEQYF
>15|TRBV7-2|TRBD2|few|TRBJ2-7
TGTGCCAGCAGTTTAGGGGCGGGGGGGAACTACGAGCAGTACTTC
CASSLGAGGNYEQYF
>16|TRBV27|-|-|TRBJ1-2
TGTGCCAGCAGTTTATCCCAAAAGGACAGCTGCTCAGGCTACACCTTC
CASSLSQKDSCSGYTF
>15|TRBV2|-|few|TRBJ2-6
TGTGCCAGCAGGGAGGAGGTTTCTGGGGCCAACGTCCTGACTTTC
CASREEVSGANVLTF
>17|TRBV7-2|-|-|TRBJ2-1
TGTGCCGGCAGCCCCGTGGGCGGGGCCCGTAATTACAATGAGCAGTTCTTC
CAGSPVGGARNYNEQFF
>14|TRBV21-1|-|-|TRBJ1-2
TGTGCCAGCAGCACCGGACAGGGAGACTATGGCTACACCTTC
CASSTGQGDYGYTF
>14|TRBV5-5|TRBD1|-|TRBJ1-2
TGTGCCAGCAGCTCACGGACAGGGTACTATGGCTACACCTTC
CASSSRTGYYGYTF
>14|TRBV29-1|-|-|TRBJ2-3
TGCAGCGTTGAGTGGCGGGGGCCTTCAGATACGCAGTATTTT
CSVEWRGPSDTQYF
>15|TRBV3-1|TRBD2|few|TRBJ2-7
TGTGCCAGCAGCCCGACTAGCGGGGGGCGCTACGAGCAGTACTTC
CASSPTSGGRYEQYF
>13|TRBV6-2/TRBV6-3|-|few|TRBJ1-2
TGTGCCAGCAGTAAAGACAGAAGCTATGGCTACACCTTC
CASSKDRSYGYTF
>15|TRBV5-1|-|-|TRBJ2-7
TGCGCCAGCAGCTTAATTCGGGACCCGAACTACGAGCAGTACTTC
CASSLIRDPNYEQYF
>15|TRBV6-6|-|-|TRBJ1-2
TGTGCCAGCAACTACCCGGAAGGGGCTAACTATGGCTACACCTTC
CASNYPEGANYGYTF
>13|TRBV29-1|TRBD1|many|TRBJ2-7
TGCAGCGTTGAAGGGGACAGGGATTACGAGCAGTACTTC
CSVEGDRDYEQYF
>17|TRBV12-3/TRBV12-4|TRBD2|once|TRBJ2-1
TGTGCCAGCAGCCGGACTAGCGGGGGGATGGGGGCGGATGAGCAGTTCTTC
CASSRTSGGMGADEQFF
>13|TRBV12-3/TRBV12-4|TRBD2|-|TRBJ2-1
TGTGCCAGCAGGCCGGGGGGGGTGGATGAGCAGTTCTTC
CASRPGGVDEQFF